One sample yielded the 27 T cell receptor beta chains listed below, sequenced in a study of human T cells and chemical hapten exposure. TCRdb re-analysed the RACE reads in MiXCR, keeping a single row per CDR3 protein. This sample has tens of thousands of distinct CDR3 sequences; over 7.5% occur once, and the top ten carry 2.5% to 3.5%. As to time point: patch test 1, 2 weeks after DPC sensitization. Treatment specified: therapeutic diphenylcyclopropenone sensitization with weekly scalp DPC. The sequencing used whole blood, collected in connection with sensitization to the hapten diphenylcyclopropenone (DPC). The receptor set was obtained from a woman in her 40s with alopecia areata. Some clones in this sample may be carry-over from other donors' samples.

This clonotype came up many times. V usage is TRBV2 and J usage is TRBJ2-1, with D possibly called TRBD1 or TRBD2 (5 bases each). V was trimmed by 6 bases and J by 7 bases, leaving 13 bases between them. Germline-derived CDR1 and CDR2 are SNHLY and FYNNEI. This CDR3 region has 13 residues. In DNA, the CDR3 is TGTGCCAGCAGGGACCCTTGGGGGAATGAGCAGTTCTTC. This sequence encodes CASRDPWGNEQFF.

Many counts were recorded for this clonotype. The gene calls are TRBV5-1 and TRBJ1-2; TRBD1 matches at 11 bases. J was trimmed by 2 bases and V by 4 bases; bases with no gene match: 10. The CDR3 is 17 residues long. Germline V gives CDR1 SGHRS, CDR2 YFSETQ. The CDR3 spells CASSPRTGGEGNYGYTF. CDR3 sequence (DNA): TGCGCCAGCAGCCCCAGGACAGGGGGCGAGGGGAACTATGGCTACACCTTC. Variable domain in full (rest from reference TRBV5-1 and TRBJ1-2): KAGVTQTPRYLIKTRGQQVTLSCSPISGHRSVSWYQQTPGQGLQFLFEYFSETQRNKGNFPGRFSGRQFSNSRSEMNVSTLELGDSALYLCASSPRTGGEGNYGYTFGSGTRLTVV.

This clonotype was seen ten or more times. The chain links TRBV11-2 to TRBJ2-2; D call uncertain. The CDR3 contains 13 residues. Germline assignment: CDR1 SGHAT and CDR2 FQNNGV. The V end was cut by 5 bases, the J end by 3 bases, with 7 bases between. The CDR3 is CASSLTDTGELFF. The CDR3 DNA is TGTGCCAGCAGCCTAACAGACACCGGGGAGCTGTTTTTT.

This clonotype was seen repeatedly, ten times or more. The junction shows a germline mismatch at one end, possibly a read error. This chain uses TRBV18 with TRBJ2-7; 10 bases match TRBD2. CDR1 and CDR2 (germline): KGHSH, LQKENI. This CDR3 region has 15 residues. The CDR3 DNA is TGTGCCAGCGCACCCGCCCGACTAGCGGGTTACGAGCAGTACTTC. Its protein is CASAPARLAGYEQYF.

The sample holds many counts of this clonotype. V and J are TRBV5-1 and TRBJ2-1; D might be TRBD2 (6 bases). The CDR3 consists of 15 residues. Trimming removed 5 bases at V and 7 bases at J, with 19 bases between. Germline loops: CDR1 SGHRS, CDR2 YFSETQ. Here the CDR3 DNA reads TGCGCCAGCAGGCTGGGCCTGGGGACTCTAAATGAGCAGTTCTTC. Translation: CASRLGLGTLNEQFF. The whole variable domain, filled in from reference TRBV5-1 and TRBJ2-1, reads KAGVTQTPRYLIKTRGQQVTLSCSPISGHRSVSWYQQTPGQGLQFLFEYFSETQRNKGNFPGRFSGRQFSNSRSEMNVSTLELGDSALYLCASRLGLGTLNEQFFGPGTRLTVL.

This clonotype was recorded many times. The chain is built from TRBV10-1 and TRBJ2-2, with 14 bases identical to TRBD2. This CDR3 is built from 15 residues. V lost 8 bases and J lost 1; bases outside the gene matches: 0. The germline V gene encodes CDR1 WNHNN and CDR2 SYGVQD (reference sequence). CDR3 DNA sequence: TGCGCCAGCGGGACTAGCGGGGGGAACACCGGGGAGCTGTTTTTT. Its protein product is CASGTSGGNTGELFF.

A few counts support this clonotype. This chain links TRBV12-3 or TRBV12-4 with TRBJ2-5, with 7 bases identical to TRBD2. J gave up 5 bases and V 5 bases, and 8 bases lay outside the gene matches. The length of the CDR3 is 14 residues. DNA of the CDR3: TGTGCCAGCAGTGCATTACTGCGGGAGGAGACCCAGTACTTC. It encodes CASSALLREETQYF.

This clonotype was seen repeatedly, ten times or more. The rearrangement links TRBV4-1 to TRBJ1-4, with TRBD1 matching 8 bases. Germline V gene sequence: CDR1 MGHRA, CDR2 YSYEKL. The CDR3 runs to 18 residues. Unmatched junction bases numbered 14, after V lost 4 bases and J lost 4 bases. DNA for the CDR3: TGCGCCAGCAGCCGAACCGGGACAGGCCAAGGCGGTAATGAAAAACTGTTTTTT. Its protein product is CASSRTGTGQGGNEKLFF.

Ten or more counts support this clonotype. The chain's CDR3 is CASSADSSYNSPLHF. DNA for the CDR3: TGTGCCAGCAGCGCAGACAGCTCCTATAATTCACCCCTCCACTTT. J is TRBJ1-6 and V is TRBV6-1; the D gene is possibly TRBD1 (5 bases). Germline V gene data show CDR1 as MNHNS and CDR2 as SASEGT. This CDR3 comprises 15 residues. V gave up 6 bases and J gave up 0 bases, with 9 bases separating them.

This clonotype has a count of ten or more. This chain links TRBV10-3 with TRBJ2-3; D is undetermined. The germline V and J ends were trimmed by 0 bases and 2 bases, with 9 bases remaining between them. This CDR3 is 15 amino acids long. Per germline, CDR1 ENHRY and CDR2 SYGVKD. The CDR3 coding sequence is TGTGCCATCAGTGAGTCAGTACCCGACACAGATACGCAGTATTTT. Protein product: CAISESVPDTDTQYF.

The CDR3 bases are TGTGCCACGGGAAGCCGGACGGAGTATGGCTACACCTTC. Amino acids: CATGSRTEYGYTF. The chain links TRBV10-3 to TRBJ1-2; D gene ambiguous. Germline V gene sequence: CDR1 ENHRY, CDR2 SYGVKD. CDR3 length equals 13 residues. V lost 10 bases, J lost 5 bases, and 17 bases lay in between.

This clonotype occurred many times. The rearrangement joins TRBV7-2 to TRBJ2-1; the match to TRBD2 covers 11 bases. The CDR3 runs to 18 residues. The V segment lost 5 bases and the J segment 8 bases; nucleotides outside the gene matches: 17. CDR1 is SGHTA, CDR2 FQGNSA, per germline. The CDR3 spells CASSTRPSLAGGRDEQFF. CDR3 in DNA: TGTGCCAGCAGCACCCGACCATCCCTAGCGGGGGGTCGCGATGAGCAGTTCTTC.

This clonotype was counted ten times or more. V gene TRBV20-1 combines with J gene TRBJ1-5; D might be TRBD1 (5 bases). Germline CDR1 reads DFQATT; CDR2 reads SNEGSKA (reference sequence). The CDR3 has 19 residues. Trimming took 1 base from V and 0 from J, leaving 22 bases between them. The CDR3 reads CSARAPRDVWPYSNQPQHF. The CDR3 coding sequence is TGCAGTGCTAGAGCCCCCCGGGACGTGTGGCCGTATAGCAATCAGCCCCAGCATTTT.

The V call is TRBV9, the J call TRBJ1-4; 9 bases are a match to TRBD1. Germline V gene sequence: CDR1 SGDLS, CDR2 YYNGEE. Losses at the gene ends were 4 bases for V and 6 bases for J; bases not matched to a gene: 7. The CDR3 consists of 15 residues. CDR3 nucleotide sequence: TGTGCCAGCAGCAAGGACGGACAGGGGTATGAAAAACTGTTTTTT. Translated: CASSKDGQGYEKLFF.

On this clonotype: Its ends do not fully match the called genes, so a read error is possible. This chain connects TRBV5-1 to TRBJ2-2, with TRBD1 matching 9 bases. Germline V gene data show CDR1 as SGHRS and CDR2 as YFSETQ. This CDR3 contains 18 residues. The DNA for the CDR3 is TGCGCCAGCAGCTTGGAACCGACAGGGGGATGGAACACCGGGGAGCTGTTGTTT. It encodes CASSLEPTGGWNTGELLF. The variable domain in full, with the rest retrieved from reference TRBV5-1 and TRBJ2-2, is KAGVTQTPRYLIKTRGQQVTLSCSPISGHRSVSWYQQTPGQGLQFLFEYFSETQRNKGNFPGRFSGRQFSNSRSEMNVSTLELGDSALYLCASSLEPTGGWNTGELLFGEGSRLTVL.

This clonotype has at least ten counts. The genes are TRBV6-5 and TRBJ2-2; 8 nucleotides line up with TRBD1. Germline loops: CDR1 MNHEY, CDR2 SVGAGI. V shed 6 bases and J 6 bases; nucleotides not matched to a gene: 12. This CDR3 comprises 16 residues. Here the CDR3 DNA reads TGTGCCAGCAGCCCCACAGGGGGGCGATGGTCCGGGGAGCTGTTTTTT. It encodes CASSPTGGRWSGELFF.

This chain connects TRBV20-1 to TRBJ2-1, with D possibly matching TRBD1 (5 bases). CDR1 and CDR2 (germline): DFQATT, SNEGSKA (reference sequence). V was clipped by 4 bases and J by 6 bases, with 13 bases between them. This CDR3 has 13 residues. CDR3 in amino acids: CSATRVRGNEQFF. CDR3 coding DNA: TGCAGTGCTACCCGGGTAAGGGGCAATGAGCAGTTCTTC.

This clonotype has a handful of counts. V gene TRBV7-2 combines with J gene TRBJ1-6; maybe TRBD1 (6 bases). The length of the CDR3 is 15 residues. V lost 6 bases and J lost 10, with 19 bases in between. Germline V gene lookup returns CDR1 SGHTA and CDR2 FQGNSA. The CDR3 DNA reads TGTGCCAGCAGGACGGGGGGCAGAGTCAAATCACCCCTCCACTTT. This translates into CASRTGGRVKSPLHF. The variable domain in full, completed from reference TRBV7-2 and TRBJ1-6, reads GAGVSQSPSNKVTEKGKDVELRCDPISGHTALYWYRQSLGQGLEFLIYFQGNSAPDKSGLPSDRFSAERTGGSVSTLTIQRTQQEDSAVYLCASRTGGRVKSPLHFGNGTRLTVT.

Ten or more counts support this clonotype. The chain couples TRBV7-2 to TRBJ1-5; perhaps TRBD1 as D (6 bases). Per the germline V gene, CDR1 is SGHTA and CDR2 is FQGNSA. This CDR3 comprises 16 residues. The V end was cut by 0 bases, the J end by 5 bases, with 14 bases between. The CDR3 sequence: CASSLALTGLHQPQHF. CDR3 nucleotide sequence: TGTGCCAGCAGCTTAGCGTTAACAGGGTTGCATCAGCCCCAGCATTTT.

This clonotype was counted ten times or more. The chain links TRBV18 to TRBJ1-2; D is possibly TRBD1 (5 bases). Germline V gene sequence: CDR1 KGHSH, CDR2 LQKENI. CDR3 length: 13 residues. V was pared by 2 bases and J by 6 bases, with 10 bases between. The CDR3 loop reads CASSPKEGDGYTF. The DNA for the CDR3 is TGTGCCAGCTCACCAAAGGAAGGGGATGGCTACACCTTC.

The V gene is TRBV30, the J gene TRBJ2-7; 9 bases map to TRBD1. The trim removed 3 bases at V and 1 base at J, leaving 7 bases unmatched. In germline, CDR1 is GTSNPN, CDR2 SVGIG (reference sequence). The CDR3 spans 15 residues. The CDR3 loop is CAWRPTTGGSYEQYF. The CDR3 DNA reads as TGTGCCTGGAGACCCACGACAGGGGGATCCTACGAGCAGTACTTC.

The rearrangement uses TRBV29-1 and TRBJ2-7, with a possible D match to TRBD2 (7 bases). Looked up from germline, CDR1 is SQVTM and CDR2 is ANQGSEA. The CDR3 is 12 residues long. V lost 6 bases and J 3 bases, leaving 12 bases between the germline ends. The CDR3 loop is CSVGGGIYEQYF. The CDR3 nucleotides read TGCAGCGTGGGAGGGGGAATCTACGAGCAGTACTTC.

The chain links TRBV7-2 to TRBJ2-7; 8 bases map to TRBD1. CDR1 is SGHTA, CDR2 FQGNSA, per germline. The CDR3 is 14 residues long. Trimming cost V 7 bases and J 5 bases; bases outside gene matches: 10. The chain's CDR3 is CASMLTGAANEQYF. For the CDR3, the DNA is TGTGCCAGCATGCTGACAGGGGCGGCTAACGAGCAGTACTTC.

In its sample, this clonotype was seen many times. The rearrangement joins TRBV6-5 to TRBJ1-1; D is undetermined. CDR3 length: 13 residues. V lost 3 bases to trimming and J lost 6 bases, with 11 bases between them. CDR1 and CDR2 from the germline V gene are MNHEY and SVGAGI. In DNA, the CDR3 is TGTGCCAGCAGTTATGGGGTAGACGCTGAAGCTTTCTTT. Translating it yields CASSYGVDAEAFF.

This clonotype was counted ten times or more. The rearrangement links TRBV20-1 to TRBJ1-2; no definite D call. The CDR3 is 15 residues long. With 6 bases removed from V and 4 bases from J, the gap between germline ends came to 21 bases. Germline CDR1 reads DFQATT; CDR2 reads SNEGSKA (reference sequence). The CDR3 reads CSANRRSPGVYGYTF. The CDR3 DNA sequence: TGCAGTGCCAACCGACGGTCACCTGGGGTCTATGGCTACACCTTC.

This clonotype was observed at least ten times. V and J are TRBV6-2 or TRBV6-3 and TRBJ2-6, with a weak D call TRBD1 (5 bases). The CDR3 has 15 amino acids. Germline V gene lookup returns CDR1 MNHEY and CDR2 SVGEGT. Trimming left V 6 bases short and J 0 bases short, with 9 bases between. Written as DNA, the CDR3 is TGTGCCAGCAGCCTTGACAGCTCTGGGGCCAACGTCCTGACTTTC. This gives the protein CASSLDSSGANVLTF.

This clonotype was seen repeatedly, ten times or more. This sequence joins TRBV4-2 and TRBJ1-5; 9 bases fit TRBD1. This CDR3 comprises 19 residues. Per germline, CDR1 LGHNA and CDR2 YNFKEQ. Trimming cost V 4 bases and J 0 bases; bases outside gene matches: 13. For the CDR3, the DNA is TGTGCCAGCAGCCCGCTCGATACTAGGACAGGGGATAGCAATCAGCCCCAGCATTTT. The encoded protein is CASSPLDTRTGDSNQPQHF.